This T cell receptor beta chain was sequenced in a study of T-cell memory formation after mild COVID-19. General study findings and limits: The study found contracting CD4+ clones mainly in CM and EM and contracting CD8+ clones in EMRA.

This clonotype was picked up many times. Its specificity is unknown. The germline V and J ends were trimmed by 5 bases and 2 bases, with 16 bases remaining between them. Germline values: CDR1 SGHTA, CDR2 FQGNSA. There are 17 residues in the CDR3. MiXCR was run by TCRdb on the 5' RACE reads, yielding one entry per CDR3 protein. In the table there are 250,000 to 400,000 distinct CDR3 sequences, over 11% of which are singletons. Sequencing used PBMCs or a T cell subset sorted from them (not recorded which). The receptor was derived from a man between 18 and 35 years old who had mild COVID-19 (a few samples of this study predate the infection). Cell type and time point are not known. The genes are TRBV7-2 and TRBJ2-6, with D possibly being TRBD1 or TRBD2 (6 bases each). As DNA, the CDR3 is TGTGCCAGCAGCCTGCGGGACAATTCGCCTGGGGCCAACGTCCTGACTTTC. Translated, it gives CASSLRDNSPGANVLTF.